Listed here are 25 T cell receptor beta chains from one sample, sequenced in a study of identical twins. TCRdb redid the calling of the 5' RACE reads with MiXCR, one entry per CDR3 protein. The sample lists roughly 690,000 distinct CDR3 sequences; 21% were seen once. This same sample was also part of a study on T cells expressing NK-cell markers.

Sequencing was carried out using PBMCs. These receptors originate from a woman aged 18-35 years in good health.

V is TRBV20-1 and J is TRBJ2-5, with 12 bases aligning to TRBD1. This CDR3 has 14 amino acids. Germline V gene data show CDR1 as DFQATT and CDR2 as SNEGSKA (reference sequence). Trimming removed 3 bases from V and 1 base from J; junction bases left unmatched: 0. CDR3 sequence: CSARGQGAQETQYF. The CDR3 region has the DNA TGCAGTGCTAGGGGACAGGGGGCCCAAGAGACCCAGTACTTC.

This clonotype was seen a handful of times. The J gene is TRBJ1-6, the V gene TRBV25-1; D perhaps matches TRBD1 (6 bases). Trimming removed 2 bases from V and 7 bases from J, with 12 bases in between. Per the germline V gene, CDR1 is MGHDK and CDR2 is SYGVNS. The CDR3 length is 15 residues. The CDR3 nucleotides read TGTGCCAGCAGTGAAGGGGGCATGGGGAATTCACCCCTCCACTTT. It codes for CASSEGGMGNSPLHF.

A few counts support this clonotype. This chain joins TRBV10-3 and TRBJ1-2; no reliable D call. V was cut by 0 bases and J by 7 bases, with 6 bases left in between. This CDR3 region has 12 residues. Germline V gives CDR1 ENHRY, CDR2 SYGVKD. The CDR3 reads CAISESLPGYTF. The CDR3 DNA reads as TGTGCCATCAGTGAGTCTTTACCTGGCTACACCTTC.

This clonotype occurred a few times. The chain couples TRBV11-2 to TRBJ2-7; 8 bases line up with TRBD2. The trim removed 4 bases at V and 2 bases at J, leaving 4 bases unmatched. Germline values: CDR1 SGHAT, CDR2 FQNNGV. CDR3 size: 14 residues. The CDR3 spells CASSWSGSAYEQYF. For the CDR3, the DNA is TGTGCCAGCAGCTGGAGCGGGAGTGCCTACGAGCAGTACTTC. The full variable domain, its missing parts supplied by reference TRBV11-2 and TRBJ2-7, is EAGVAQSPRYKIIEKRQSVAFWCNPISGHATLYWYQQILGQGPKLLIQFQNNGVVDDSQLPKDRFSAERLKGVDSTLKIQPAKLEDSAVYLCASSWSGSAYEQYFGPGTRLTVT.

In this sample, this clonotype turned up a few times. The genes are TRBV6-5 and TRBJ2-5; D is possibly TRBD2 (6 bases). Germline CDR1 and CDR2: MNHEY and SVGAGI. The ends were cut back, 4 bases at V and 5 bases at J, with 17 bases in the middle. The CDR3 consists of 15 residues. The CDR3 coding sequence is TGTGCCAGCAGTTCCGACGTTCGAGGGAGGGAGACCCAGTACTTC. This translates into CASSSDVRGRETQYF.

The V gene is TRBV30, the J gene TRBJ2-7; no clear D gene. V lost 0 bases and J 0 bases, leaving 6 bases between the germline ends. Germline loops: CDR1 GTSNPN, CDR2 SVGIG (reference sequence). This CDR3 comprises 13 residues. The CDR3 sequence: CAWSVGFSYEQYF. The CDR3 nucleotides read TGTGCCTGGAGTGTAGGTTTCTCCTACGAGCAGTACTTC.

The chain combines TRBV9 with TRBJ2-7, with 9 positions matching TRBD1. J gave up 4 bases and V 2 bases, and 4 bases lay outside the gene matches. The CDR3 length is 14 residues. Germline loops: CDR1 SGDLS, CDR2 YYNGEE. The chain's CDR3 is CASSVGTGMYEQYF. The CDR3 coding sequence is TGTGCCAGCAGCGTCGGGACAGGGATGTACGAGCAGTACTTC.

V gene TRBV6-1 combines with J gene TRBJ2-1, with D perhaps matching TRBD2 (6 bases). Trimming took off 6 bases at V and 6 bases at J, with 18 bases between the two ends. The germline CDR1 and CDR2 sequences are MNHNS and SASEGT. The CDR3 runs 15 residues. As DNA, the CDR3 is TGTGCCAGCAGCGTTTTGGCGGGAACTGGCAATGAGCAGTTCTTC. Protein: CASSVLAGTGNEQFF.

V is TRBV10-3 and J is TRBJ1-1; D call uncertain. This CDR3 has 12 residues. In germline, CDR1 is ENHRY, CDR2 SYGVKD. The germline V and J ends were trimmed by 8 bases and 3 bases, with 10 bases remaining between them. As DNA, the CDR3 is TGTGCCATCGCCCTTGGGGACACTGAAGCTTTCTTT. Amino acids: CAIALGDTEAFF.

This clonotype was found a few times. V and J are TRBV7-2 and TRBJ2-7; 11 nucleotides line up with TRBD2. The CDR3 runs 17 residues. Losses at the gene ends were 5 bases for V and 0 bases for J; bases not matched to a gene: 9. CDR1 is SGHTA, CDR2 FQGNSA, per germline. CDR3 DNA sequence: TGTGCCAGCAGCCATGGGACTAGCGGAATCAGCTCCTACGAGCAGTACTTC. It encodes CASSHGTSGISSYEQYF.

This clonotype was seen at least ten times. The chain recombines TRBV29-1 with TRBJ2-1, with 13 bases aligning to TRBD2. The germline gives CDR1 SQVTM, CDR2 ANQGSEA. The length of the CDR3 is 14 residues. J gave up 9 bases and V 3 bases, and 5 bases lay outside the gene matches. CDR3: CSVDTSGGVSEQFF. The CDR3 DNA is TGCAGCGTTGACACTAGCGGGGGGGTAAGTGAGCAGTTCTTC.

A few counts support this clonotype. CDR3 coding DNA: TGTGCCAGCGTGCGGCGGGCCGATAATTCACCCCTCCACTTT. It translates to CASVRRADNSPLHF. This chain joins TRBV12-3 or TRBV12-4 and TRBJ1-6; D is unclear. The CDR3 is 14 residues long. Trimming cost V 8 bases and J 5 bases, with 13 bases left between them.

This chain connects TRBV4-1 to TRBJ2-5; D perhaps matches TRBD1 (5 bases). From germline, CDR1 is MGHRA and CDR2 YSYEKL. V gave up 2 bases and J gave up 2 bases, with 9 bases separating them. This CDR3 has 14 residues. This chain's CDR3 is CASSQMAGQETQYF. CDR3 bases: TGCGCCAGCAGCCAAATGGCAGGGCAAGAGACCCAGTACTTC.

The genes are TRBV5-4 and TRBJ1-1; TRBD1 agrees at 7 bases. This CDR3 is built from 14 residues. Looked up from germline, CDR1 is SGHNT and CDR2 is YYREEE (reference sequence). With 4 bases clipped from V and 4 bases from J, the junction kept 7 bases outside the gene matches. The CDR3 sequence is CASSRGDSVTEAFF. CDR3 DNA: TGTGCCAGCAGCCGAGGGGACAGCGTCACTGAAGCTTTCTTT.

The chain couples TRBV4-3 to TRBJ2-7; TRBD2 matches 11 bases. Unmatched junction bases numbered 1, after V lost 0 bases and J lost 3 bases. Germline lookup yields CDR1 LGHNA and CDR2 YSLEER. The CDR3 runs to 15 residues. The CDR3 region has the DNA TGCGCCAGCAGCCAAGAACTAGCGGGGGTCTACGAGCAGTACTTC. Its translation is CASSQELAGVYEQYF.

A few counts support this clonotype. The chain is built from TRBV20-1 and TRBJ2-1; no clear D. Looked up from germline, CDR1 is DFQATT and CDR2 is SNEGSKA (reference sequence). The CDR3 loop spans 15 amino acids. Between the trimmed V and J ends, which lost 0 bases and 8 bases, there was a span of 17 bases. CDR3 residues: CSARDLGASVDEQFF. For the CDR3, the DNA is TGCAGTGCTAGAGACTTAGGAGCCTCGGTCGATGAGCAGTTCTTC.

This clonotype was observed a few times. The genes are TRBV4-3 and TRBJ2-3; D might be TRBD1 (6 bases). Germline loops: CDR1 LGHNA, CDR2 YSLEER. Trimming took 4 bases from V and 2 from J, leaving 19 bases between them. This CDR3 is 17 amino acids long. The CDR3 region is CASSREPGDLFTDTQYF. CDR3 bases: TGCGCCAGCAGCCGAGAGCCAGGGGACCTTTTCACAGATACGCAGTATTTT.

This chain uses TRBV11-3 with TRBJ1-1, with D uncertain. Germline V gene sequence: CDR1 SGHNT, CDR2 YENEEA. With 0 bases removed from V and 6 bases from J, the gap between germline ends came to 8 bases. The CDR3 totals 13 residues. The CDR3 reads CASSLDLAAEAFF. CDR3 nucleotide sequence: TGTGCCAGCAGCTTAGATCTCGCAGCTGAAGCTTTCTTT.

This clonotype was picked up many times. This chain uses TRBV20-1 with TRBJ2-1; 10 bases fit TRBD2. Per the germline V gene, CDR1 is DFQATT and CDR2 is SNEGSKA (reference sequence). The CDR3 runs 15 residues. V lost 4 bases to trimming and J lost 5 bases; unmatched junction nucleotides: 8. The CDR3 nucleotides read TGCAGTGCTATCGGTGTTAGCGGGGGGAACAATGAGCAGTTCTTC. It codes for CSAIGVSGGNNEQFF.

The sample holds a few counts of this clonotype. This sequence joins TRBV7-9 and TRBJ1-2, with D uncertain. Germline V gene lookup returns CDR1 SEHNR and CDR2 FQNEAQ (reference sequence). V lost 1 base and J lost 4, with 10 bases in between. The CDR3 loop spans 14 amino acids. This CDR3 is CASSLGDTIYGYTF. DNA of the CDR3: TGTGCCAGCAGCTTAGGCGACACGATCTATGGCTACACCTTC.

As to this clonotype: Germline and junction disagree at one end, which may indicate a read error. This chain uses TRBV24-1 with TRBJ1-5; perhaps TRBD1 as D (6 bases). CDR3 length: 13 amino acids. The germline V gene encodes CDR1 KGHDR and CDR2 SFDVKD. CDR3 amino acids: CAASEGGYQPQHF. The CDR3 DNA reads TGTGCCGCCAGTGAGGGGGGCTATCAGCCCCAGCATTTT.

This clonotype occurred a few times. In nucleotides, the CDR3 is TGTGCCAGCAGCGTAGCCAGCGGGGGAACTAACTTTGAGCAGTTCTTC. This encodes CASSVASGGTNFEQFF. The rearrangement joins TRBV9 to TRBJ2-1; TRBD2 matches at 8 bases. The CDR3 contains 16 residues. V lost 0 bases, J lost 9 bases, and 11 bases stayed unmatched. Germline CDR1 reads SGDLS; CDR2 reads YYNGEE. The full variable domain, rest sourced from reference TRBV9 and TRBJ2-1, is DSGVTQTPKHLITATGQRVTLRCSPRSGDLSVYWYQQSLDQGLQFLIQYYNGEERAKGNILERFSAQQFPDLHSELNLSSLELGDSALYFCASSVASGGTNFEQFFGPGTRLTVL.

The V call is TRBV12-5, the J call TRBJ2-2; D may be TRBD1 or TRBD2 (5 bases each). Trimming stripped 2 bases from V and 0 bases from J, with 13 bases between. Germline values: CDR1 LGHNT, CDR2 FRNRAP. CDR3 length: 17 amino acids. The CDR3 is CASGLIRRGANTGELFF. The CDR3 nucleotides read TGTGCTAGTGGTTTGATTCGACGGGGCGCGAACACCGGGGAGCTGTTTTTT.

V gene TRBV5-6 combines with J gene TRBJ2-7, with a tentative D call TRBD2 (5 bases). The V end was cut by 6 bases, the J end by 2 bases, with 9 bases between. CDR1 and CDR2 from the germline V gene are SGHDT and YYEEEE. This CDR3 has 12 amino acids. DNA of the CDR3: TGTGCCAGCAACTCCGGGACCTACGAGCAGTACTTC. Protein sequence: CASNSGTYEQYF.

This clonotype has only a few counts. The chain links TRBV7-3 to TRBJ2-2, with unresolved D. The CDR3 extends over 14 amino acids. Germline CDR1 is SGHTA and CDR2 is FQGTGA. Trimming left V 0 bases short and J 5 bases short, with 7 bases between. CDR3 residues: CASSLTDGTGELFF. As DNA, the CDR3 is TGTGCCAGCAGCTTAACGGACGGAACCGGGGAGCTGTTTTTT.